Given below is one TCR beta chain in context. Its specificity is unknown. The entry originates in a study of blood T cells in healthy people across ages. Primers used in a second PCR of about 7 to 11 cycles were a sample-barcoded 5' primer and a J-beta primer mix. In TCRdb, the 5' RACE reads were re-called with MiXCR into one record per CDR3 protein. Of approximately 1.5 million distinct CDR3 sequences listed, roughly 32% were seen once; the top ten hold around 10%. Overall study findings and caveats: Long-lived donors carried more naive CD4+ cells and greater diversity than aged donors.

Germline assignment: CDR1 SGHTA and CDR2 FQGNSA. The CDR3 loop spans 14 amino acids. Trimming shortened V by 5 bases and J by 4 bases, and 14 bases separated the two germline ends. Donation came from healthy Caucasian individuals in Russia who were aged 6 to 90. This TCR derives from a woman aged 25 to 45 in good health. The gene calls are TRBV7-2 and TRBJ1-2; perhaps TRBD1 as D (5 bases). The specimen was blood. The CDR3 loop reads CASSLNSDIYGYTF. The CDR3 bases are TGTGCCAGCAGCCTAAACTCGGACATCTATGGCTACACCTTC.